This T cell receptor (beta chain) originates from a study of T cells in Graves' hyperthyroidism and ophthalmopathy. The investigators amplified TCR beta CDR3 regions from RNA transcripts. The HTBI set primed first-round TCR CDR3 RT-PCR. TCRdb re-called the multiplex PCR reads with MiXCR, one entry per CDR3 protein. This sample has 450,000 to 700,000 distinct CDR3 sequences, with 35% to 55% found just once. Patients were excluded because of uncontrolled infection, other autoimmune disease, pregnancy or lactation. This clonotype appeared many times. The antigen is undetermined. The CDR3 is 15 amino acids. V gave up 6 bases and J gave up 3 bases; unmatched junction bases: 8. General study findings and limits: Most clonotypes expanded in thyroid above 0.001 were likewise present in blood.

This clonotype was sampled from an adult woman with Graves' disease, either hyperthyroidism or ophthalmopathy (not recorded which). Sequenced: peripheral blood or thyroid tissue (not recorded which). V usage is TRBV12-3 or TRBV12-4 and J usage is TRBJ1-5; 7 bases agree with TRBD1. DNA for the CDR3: TGTGCCAGCAGCTATCGACAGGGTTTCAATCAGCCCCAGCATTTT. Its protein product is CASSYRQGFNQPQHF.